The source of this T cell receptor (beta chain) is a study of cytomegalovirus exposure and HLA in healthy donors. Looking at the study overall: Early released data had tens of millions of unique TCRs, all coming from HLA-typed donors.

J was trimmed by 5 bases and V by 3 bases; bases with no gene match: 3. The germline V gene has CDR1 SGHTA and CDR2 FQGTGA. This CDR3 spans 16 amino acids. Primers for the PCR totalled 60 Vbeta and 13 Jbeta. Repertoires were generated with immunoSEQ multiplex PCR, while TCRdb's copy carries only in-frame clones and drops some. The data contain more than 150,000 clones, roughly 80% of them singletons. Sequences were obtained from PBMCs. The source of this sequence is a man aged 40-49 years in good health and CMV-seronegative. The chain links TRBV7-3 to TRBJ2-5; 16 nucleotides line up with TRBD2. Written as DNA, the CDR3 is TGTGCCAGCAGCTTGGGACTAGCGGGGGGGCCCGAGACCCAGTACTTC. It encodes CASSLGLAGGPETQYF.